Presented here are 29 T cell receptor beta chains from one specimen sequenced in a study of CD8+CD57+ T cells in acquired aplastic anemia. Patients included in sequencing had previously demonstrated CD8+CD57+ cell expansion by flow cytometry. The template for TCR beta VDJ and CDR3 sequence profiling was genomic DNA. TCRdb re-called the reads through MiXCR, storing one row per CDR3 protein. The data show roughly 280,000 distinct CDR3 sequences, roughly 61% seen once. Specimen: sorted CD4+, CD8+, or CD8+CD57+ T cells (not recorded which) from PBMCs. Receptor source: a human donor with aplastic anemia.

The V gene is TRBV10-3, the J gene TRBJ2-1; TRBD2 matches 9 bases. The CDR3 totals 16 residues. Germline CDR1 reads ENHRY; CDR2 reads SYGVKD. Unmatched junction bases numbered 8, after V lost 1 base and J lost 7 bases. The CDR3 loop is CAISELVSGRSNEQFF. DNA for the CDR3: TGTGCCATCAGTGAGTTGGTTAGCGGGAGAAGTAATGAGCAGTTCTTC.

This chain connects TRBV25-1 to TRBJ2-5; TRBD1 is a possible D gene (6 bases). CDR1 MGHDK and CDR2 SYGVNS come from the germline V gene. CDR3 length: 15 amino acids. V lost 1 base, J lost 5 bases, and 14 bases lay in between. DNA for the CDR3: TGTGCCAGCAGTGAATTAGGGGGTAAGGTCGAGACCCAGTACTTC. It specifies CASSELGGKVETQYF.

The CDR3 loop is CASSLKINEQFF. DNA for the CDR3: TGTGCCAGCAGCTTAAAAATAAATGAGCAGTTCTTC. The J gene is TRBJ2-1, the V gene TRBV7-2; D not certain. V dropped 2 bases and J dropped 7 bases, with 6 bases sitting between them. CDR3 length equals 12 residues. Germline CDR1 SGHTA, CDR2 FQGNSA.

This chain uses TRBV15 with TRBJ2-7; 11 bases are a match to TRBD2. In germline, CDR1 is LNHNV, CDR2 YYDKDF (reference sequence). The J segment lost 6 bases and the V segment lost 1 base, leaving 5 bases of the junction unmatched. The CDR3 loop spans 15 amino acids. CDR3: CATSRALAGGGEQYF. The DNA for the CDR3 is TGTGCCACCAGCAGAGCGCTAGCGGGAGGAGGCGAGCAGTACTTC.

This clonotype was recorded at least ten times. The J gene is TRBJ2-1, the V gene TRBV3-1, with unresolved D. V was cut by 1 base and J by 6 bases, with 13 bases left in between. CDR3 length: 15 amino acids. Per germline, CDR1 LGHDT and CDR2 YNNKEL (reference sequence). CDR3 residues: CASSQGAPSGNEQFF. The CDR3 region has the DNA TGTGCCAGCAGCCAAGGGGCCCCGTCTGGCAATGAGCAGTTCTTC.

This clonotype was observed a handful of times. The CDR3 here is CASSPWAGGTQETQYF. The CDR3 nucleotides are TGTGCCAGCAGCCCGTGGGCGGGGGGCACACAAGAGACCCAGTACTTC. V and J are TRBV7-9 and TRBJ2-5; 8 bases fit TRBD2. The CDR3 has 16 residues. After removal of 5 bases from V and 2 bases from J, the junction contained 10 bases not matched to a gene. CDR1 is SEHNR, CDR2 FQNEAQ, per germline (reference sequence). Filled out from reference TRBV7-9 and TRBJ2-5, the complete variable domain reads DTGVSQNPRHKITKRGQNVTFRCDPISEHNRLYWYRQTLGQGPEFLTYFQNEAQLEKSRLLSDRFSAERPKGSFSTLEIQRTEQGDSAMYLCASSPWAGGTQETQYFGPGTRLLVL.

As to this clonotype: One junction end disagrees with the germline gene, perhaps due to a read error. V and J are TRBV7-2 and TRBJ2-5, with 14 bases fitting TRBD2. Germline V gene sequence: CDR1 SGHTA, CDR2 FQGNSA. CDR3 length: 13 residues. CDR3 loop: CASSSRLAGGINF. As DNA, the CDR3 is TGTGCCAGCAGCTCCCGACTAGCGGGAGGGATAAACTTC.

The rearrangement uses TRBV19 and TRBJ2-7; unclear D gene. The germline V gene encodes CDR1 LNHDA and CDR2 SQIVND (reference sequence). The CDR3 loop spans 12 amino acids. The ends were cut back, 0 bases at V and 7 bases at J, with 7 bases in the middle. The CDR3: CASSIDRGEQYF. The CDR3 DNA sequence: TGTGCCAGTAGTATAGATCGTGGGGAGCAGTACTTC.

This clonotype was detected once. The CDR3 ends on some other residue instead of the conserved phenylalanine or tryptophan, so this is likely a read error. The V and J genes are TRBV2 and TRBJ2-5, with 11 bases matching TRBD1. The CDR3 has 17 residues. The germline V gene encodes CDR1 SNHLY and CDR2 FYNNEI. The V segment lost 3 bases and the J segment 7 bases; nucleotides outside the gene matches: 13. The CDR3 DNA sequence: TGTGCCAGCAGTGAGGGGACAGGGGGTGTGTATTCGGTGACCCAGTACTCC. Translated, it gives CASSEGTGGVYSVTQYS.

The chain has TRBV7-2 and TRBJ1-1, with 7 nucleotides matching TRBD1. CDR1 is SGHTA and CDR2 is FQGNSA in the germline V gene. V lost 3 bases to trimming and J lost 4 bases; unmatched junction nucleotides: 8. This CDR3 is built from 15 residues. The CDR3 region has the DNA TGTGCCAGCAGCTTCCAGACAGGGCGGGCCACTGAAGCTTTCTTT. This translates into CASSFQTGRATEAFF.

The CDR3 region has the DNA TGTGCCAGCAGCCAAGTGAGAACCGGGGAGCTGTTTTTT. Its protein is CASSQVRTGELFF. This sequence joins TRBV14 and TRBJ2-2; D remains ambiguous. The CDR3 covers 13 residues. Germline assignment: CDR1 SGHDN and CDR2 FVKESK. Trimming took off 1 base at V and 5 bases at J, with 5 bases between the two ends.

This clonotype was picked up many times. V usage is TRBV11-2 and J usage is TRBJ2-7; D is possibly TRBD1 (6 bases). The length of the CDR3 is 12 residues. V was pared by 5 bases and J by 5 bases, with 10 bases between. CDR1 and CDR2 (germline): SGHAT, FQNNGV. DNA for the CDR3: TGTGCCAGCAGCACCCGGACAGACGAGCAGTACTTC. Translation gives CASSTRTDEQYF. Looking up the rest from reference TRBV11-2 and TRBJ2-7 gives the full variable domain: EAGVAQSPRYKIIEKRQSVAFWCNPISGHATLYWYQQILGQGPKLLIQFQNNGVVDDSQLPKDRFSAERLKGVDSTLKIQPAKLEDSAVYLCASSTRTDEQYFGPGTRLTVT.

Turning to this clonotype: The DNA is left out, because the CDR3 cannot be placed on it with certainty; the CDR3 is given as TCRdb lists it. The chain uses TRBV7-8 and TRBJ1-2; TRBD1, the D gene given by the table, was not confirmed from the DNA. Germline values: CDR1 SGHVS, CDR2 FQNEAQ. The CDR3 comprises 10 residues, both ends counted. The CDR3 is CASSWGTGTF.

In its sample, this clonotype was seen many times. The chain links TRBV19 to TRBJ1-5; D remains unclear. Trimming pared 7 bases from V and 4 bases from J, leaving 11 bases between. The germline V gene encodes CDR1 LNHDA and CDR2 SQIVND (reference sequence). The CDR3 length is 13 residues. The CDR3 loop reads CASNGFFNQPQHF. DNA for the CDR3: TGTGCCAGTAACGGATTTTTTAATCAGCCCCAGCATTTT.

This clonotype has a count of ten or more. J is TRBJ1-2 and V is TRBV7-8; 12 nucleotides match TRBD1. Germline V gene sequence: CDR1 SGHVS, CDR2 FQNEAQ. J gave up 7 bases and V 2 bases, and 11 bases lay outside the gene matches. This CDR3 spans 17 amino acids. The CDR3 DNA reads as TGTGCCAGCAGCTTATATACCCCGGGACAGGGGGCGCTTGGCTACACCTTC. Its translation is CASSLYTPGQGALGYTF. The entire variable domain, with the rest obtained from reference TRBV7-8 and TRBJ1-2, is as follows: GAGVSQSPRYKVAKRGQDVALRCDPISGHVSLFWYQQALGQGPEFLTYFQNEAQLDKSGLPSDRFFAERPEGSVSTLKIQRTQQEDSAVYLCASSLYTPGQGALGYTFGSGTRLTVV.

This clonotype has only a few counts. This chain connects TRBV10-1 to TRBJ2-7; TRBD2 agrees at 16 bases. Trimming cost V 2 bases and J 0 bases; bases outside gene matches: 4. CDR3 length: 18 amino acids. Germline V CDR1 and CDR2: WNHNN, SYGVQD (reference sequence). DNA of the CDR3: TGCGCCAGCAGTGAGACGGGGACTAGCGGGAGGGACTCCTACGAGCAGTACTTC. This sequence encodes CASSETGTSGRDSYEQYF.

The V call is TRBV7-9, the J call TRBJ2-7, with TRBD1 identical over 8 bases. Trimming removed 5 bases from V and 3 bases from J; junction bases left unmatched: 12. The CDR3 is made up of 16 amino acids. CDR1 and CDR2 (germline): SEHNR, FQNEAQ (reference sequence). The CDR3, as DNA: TGTGCCAGCAGCCCTGGGCAGGGGGCGGAAGGCTACGAGCAGTACTTC. It is translated as CASSPGQGAEGYEQYF.

This clonotype was counted at least ten times. The chain employs TRBV6-5 and TRBJ1-1; D unclear. Germline-derived CDR1 and CDR2 are MNHEY and SVGAGI. Trimming took off 5 bases at V and 0 bases at J, with 13 bases between the two ends. The CDR3 has 15 residues. CDR3 sequence reads: CASSPGWVMNTEAFF. The DNA for the CDR3 is TGTGCCAGCAGTCCCGGTTGGGTCATGAACACTGAAGCTTTCTTT.

This clonotype was observed many times. J is TRBJ2-1 and V is TRBV11-2; TRBD2 matches at 7 bases. V lost 3 bases to trimming and J lost 5 bases; unmatched junction nucleotides: 7. Germline V gives CDR1 SGHAT, CDR2 FQNNGV. The CDR3 loop spans 15 amino acids. The CDR3 spells CASSFQTSLNNEQFF. In DNA, the CDR3 is TGTGCCAGCAGCTTTCAGACTAGCCTGAACAATGAGCAGTTCTTC.

In regard to this clonotype: A much larger clone sits a single nucleotide away, making a read error possible. As DNA, the CDR3 is TGTACCAGCTTACCGATCACAGATACGCAGTATTTT. The encoded protein is CTSLPITDTQYF. The genes are TRBV18 and TRBJ2-3; D is uncertain. Germline CDR1 and CDR2: KGHSH and LQKENI. The CDR3 totals 12 residues. The whole variable domain, filled in from reference TRBV18 and TRBJ2-3, reads NAGVMQNPRHLVRRRGQEARLRCSPMKGHSHVYWYRQLPEEGLKFMVYLQKENIIDESGMPKERFSAEFPKEGPSILRIQQVVRGDSAAYFCTSLPITDTQYFGPGTRLTVL.

This chain joins TRBV20-1 and TRBJ1-5, with 9 bases lining up with TRBD1. Looked up from germline, CDR1 is DFQATT and CDR2 is SNEGSKA (reference sequence). This CDR3 contains 15 residues. Trimming took 0 bases from V and 2 from J; bases not matched to a gene: 2. The CDR3 loop is CSARERTGGNQPQHF. Here the CDR3 DNA reads TGCAGTGCTAGAGAACGGACAGGGGGCAATCAGCCCCAGCATTTT.

V usage is TRBV5-8 and J usage is TRBJ2-7; D might be TRBD2 (6 bases). CDR1 and CDR2 from the germline V gene are SGHTS and YDEGEE. This CDR3 has 16 residues. Deletions cut 5 bases from V and 5 bases from J, with 23 bases between. CDR3 in amino acids: CASSFAFRDFMNEQYF. The DNA for the CDR3 is TGTGCCAGCAGTTTCGCGTTTAGGGACTTCATGAACGAGCAGTACTTC.

The table lists this clonotype with a few counts. The V call is TRBV7-6, the J call TRBJ1-1, with 7 bases lining up with TRBD1. With 1 base clipped from V and 4 bases from J, the junction kept 0 bases outside the gene matches. The CDR3 spans 13 residues. Germline values: CDR1 SGHVS, CDR2 FNYEAQ. CDR3 residues: CASSLGQGTEAFF. CDR3 coding DNA: TGTGCCAGCAGCTTAGGACAGGGCACTGAAGCTTTCTTT.

The V call is TRBV24-1, the J call TRBJ1-1; D is possibly TRBD1 (6 bases). Trimming stripped 9 bases from V and 4 bases from J, with 11 bases between. This CDR3 comprises 12 residues. Germline V gene lookup returns CDR1 KGHDR and CDR2 SFDVKD. CDR3 in amino acids: CATQGLGTEAFF. The CDR3 region has the DNA TGTGCCACCCAGGGGTTAGGCACTGAAGCTTTCTTT.

The sample holds many counts of this clonotype. The chain joins TRBV12-3 or TRBV12-4 to TRBJ1-5, with D hard to call. Trimming stripped 1 base from V and 7 bases from J, with 14 bases between. The CDR3 runs to 15 residues. The CDR3 protein is CASSLGSGEYQPQHF. The CDR3 DNA reads TGTGCCAGCAGTTTAGGGAGCGGGGAATACCAGCCCCAGCATTTT.

This chain connects TRBV7-3 to TRBJ1-2; no firm D call. The V gene lost 5 bases and the J gene lost 5 bases, with 12 bases spanning the gap. Germline V gives CDR1 SGHTA, CDR2 FQGTGA. This CDR3 has 13 residues. This CDR3 is CASSLTESYGYTF. The DNA of the CDR3 is TGTGCCAGCAGCCTGACTGAATCTTATGGCTACACCTTC.

This chain uses TRBV2 with TRBJ1-2, with 10 bases fitting TRBD1. This CDR3 comprises 13 residues. Germline V lookup: CDR1 SNHLY, CDR2 FYNNEI. Germline trimming cut 6 bases from V and 6 bases from J; bases unmatched to any gene: 4. The CDR3 region has the DNA TGTGCCAGCAGCCGGGACAGGGGTGATGGCTACACCTTC. Protein sequence: CASSRDRGDGYTF.

The gene calls are TRBV20-1 and TRBJ1-3, with D tentatively TRBD1 (5 bases). Trimming took off 0 bases at V and 3 bases at J, with 12 bases between the two ends. Germline lookup yields CDR1 DFQATT and CDR2 SNEGSKA (reference sequence). CDR3 length: 15 amino acids. In nucleotides, the CDR3 is TGCAGTGCTAGAGACAGGGCGATTAGTGGAAACACCATATATTTT. It translates to CSARDRAISGNTIYF.

There are many counts of this clonotype. The rearrangement joins TRBV3-1 to TRBJ2-7, with 7 bases that match TRBD1. The CDR3 has 12 residues. Germline V gene data show CDR1 as LGHDT and CDR2 as YNNKEL (reference sequence). After removal of 3 bases from V and 6 bases from J, the junction contained 2 bases not matched to a gene. CDR3: CASSQNRGEQYF. In DNA form, the CDR3 reads TGTGCCAGCAGCCAGAACAGGGGCGAGCAGTACTTC.